Detailed here is one T cell receptor (beta chain). Its matching antigen is unknown. This table comes from immunoSEQ multiplex PCR, and its TCRdb copy is limited to in-frame clones, with some not included. Of approximately 22,000 clones in the sample, about nine tenths are singletons; the top ten hold around 25%. This entry is derived from a study of OX40 agonist ivuxolimab in advanced cancers. Turning to the study itself: Dose-escalation patients were diagnosed with hepatocellular carcinoma, melanoma, renal cell cancer or head and neck cancer. Anti-PD-1, anti-PD-L1 or anti-CTLA-4 therapy given earlier was allowed, and 30% to 45% had some. General study findings and limits: Low levels of normalized T-cell clonal expansion also appeared in some nonresponders.

Trimming left V 0 bases short and J 2 bases short, with 9 bases between. The CDR3 length is 14 residues. Looked up from germline, CDR1 is SGDLS and CDR2 is YYNGEE. Sampling times: baseline, cycle 4 day 1, cycle 7 day 1. The TCR comes from an adult with an advanced solid tumor such as melanoma, head and neck, liver or kidney cancer. Here the sequenced sample was CD4+ or CD8+ T cells sorted from blood, taken in a trial of the OX40 agonist ivuxolimab. The chain employs TRBV9 and TRBJ2-7; D gene uncertain. CDR3 region: CASSVGGRPYEQYF. The CDR3 region has the DNA TGTGCCAGCAGCGTAGGAGGCAGGCCCTACGAGCAGTACTTC. Full variable domain (missing parts from reference TRBV9 and TRBJ2-7): DSGVTQTPKHLITATGQRVTLRCSPRSGDLSVYWYQQSLDQGLQFLIQYYNGEERAKGNILERFSAQQFPDLHSELNLSSLELGDSALYFCASSVGGRPYEQYFGPGTRLTVT.